This entry lists 25 T cell receptor beta chains sequenced from one sample in a study of blood T cell repertoires in COVID-19. Libraries were prepared by immunoSEQ multiplex PCR; TCRdb keeps only in-frame clonotypes and omits some of them. The data show around 200,000 clones, with approximately 90% seen just once and 1.2% held by the top ten. Sequencing input: PBMCs or T cells enriched from blood (not recorded which). The receptor set was obtained from a young man who had recovered from COVID-19.

The chain recombines TRBV2 with TRBJ2-1; weak D call: TRBD2 (6 bases). V gave up 6 bases and J gave up 4 bases, with 16 bases separating them. Germline CDR1 and CDR2: SNHLY and FYNNEI. This CDR3 is built from 15 residues. The CDR3 nucleotides read TGTGCCAGCAGCTTTAGCGGCTTCACTTACAATGAGCAGTTCTTC. Its translation is CASSFSGFTYNEQFF.

The gene calls are TRBV5-5 and TRBJ1-1; a possible D gene is TRBD1 (6 bases). The germline V gene encodes CDR1 SGHKS and CDR2 YYEKEE (reference sequence). This CDR3 region has 14 residues. V gave up 4 bases and J gave up 1 base, with 11 bases separating them. In DNA form, the CDR3 reads TGTGCCAGCAGCCGGGGACATAGGAACACTGAAGCTTTCTTT. Translated, it gives CASSRGHRNTEAFF.

This clone is labeled medium-sized. The V and J genes are TRBV14 and TRBJ2-2; 7 bases are shared with TRBD2. Trimming cost V 0 bases and J 1 base; bases outside gene matches: 5. CDR1 is SGHDN and CDR2 is FVKESK in the germline V gene. The CDR3 loop spans 17 amino acids. The CDR3 sequence is CASSQERLAVNTGELFF. The DNA for the CDR3 is TGTGCCAGCAGCCAAGAACGGCTAGCGGTGAACACCGGGGAGCTGTTTTTT.

The chain combines TRBV13 with TRBJ2-3; 11 nucleotides match TRBD2. The CDR3 spans 17 residues. V was clipped by 3 bases and J by 0 bases; unmatched bases: 5. Germline V gene data show CDR1 as PRHDT and CDR2 as FYEKMQ (reference sequence). This chain's CDR3 is CASSFKLAGASTDTQYF. The CDR3 DNA follows: TGTGCCAGCAGCTTTAAACTAGCGGGAGCTAGCACAGATACGCAGTATTTT.

In its sample, this clone was seen once. The chain links TRBV7-2 to TRBJ2-1, with TRBD2 as a possible D gene (5 bases). CDR3 size: 15 residues. The V gene lost 4 bases and the J gene lost 5 bases, with 15 bases spanning the gap. CDR1 and CDR2 (germline): SGHTA, FQGNSA. This chain's CDR3 is CASSYLRGSNNEQFF. CDR3 nucleotide sequence: TGTGCCAGCAGCTATCTCCGGGGAAGCAACAATGAGCAGTTCTTC.

The J gene is TRBJ1-6, the V gene TRBV9, with 7 bases fitting TRBD1. Germline V gene lookup returns CDR1 SGDLS and CDR2 YYNGEE. With 4 bases clipped from V and 5 bases from J, the junction kept 6 bases outside the gene matches. This CDR3 region has 15 residues. CDR3 protein: CASSYQGGNNSPLHF. CDR3 coding DNA: TGTGCCAGCAGCTACCAGGGGGGAAATAATTCACCCCTCCACTTT.

Note on this clone: In the same sample, other DNA sequences code for this CDR3. This rearrangement joins TRBV11-2 to TRBJ1-1; no clear D gene. The CDR3 sequence is 14 residues long. V shed 1 base and J shed 3 bases, with 9 bases lying between them. In germline, CDR1 is SGHAT, CDR2 FQNNGV. The CDR3 is CASSLVGGDTEAFF. The CDR3 DNA follows: TGTGCCAGCAGCTTAGTAGGAGGAGACACTGAAGCTTTCTTT.

DNA for the CDR3: TGTGCCACCGGCACAGGGGCCTCTTCACCCCTCCACTTT. Translation gives CATGTGASSPLHF. The chain links TRBV15 to TRBJ1-6; TRBD1 aligns across 7 bases. V dropped 8 bases and J dropped 9; count of bases not matched to a gene: 7. Germline V gene lookup returns CDR1 LNHNV and CDR2 YYDKDF (reference sequence). The CDR3 spans 13 residues.

The chain is built from TRBV3-1 (or the pseudogene TRBV3-2) and TRBJ1-1, with no clear D. Trimming removed 3 bases at V and 3 bases at J, with 11 bases between. The CDR3 has 14 residues. Germline-derived CDR1 and CDR2 are LGHDT and YNNKEL (reference sequence). The CDR3 is CASSQMRKDTEAFF. The CDR3 bases are TGTGCCAGCAGCCAGATGAGGAAGGACACTGAAGCTTTCTTT.

The chain uses TRBV30 and TRBJ2-7; 10 bases agree with TRBD1. V was clipped by 5 bases and J by 7 bases; unmatched bases: 8. CDR1 GTSNPN and CDR2 SVGIG come from the germline V gene (reference sequence). This CDR3 is built from 13 residues. CDR3 residues: CAWAPGQGDEQYF. DNA of the CDR3: TGTGCCTGGGCCCCCGGACAGGGGGATGAGCAGTACTTC. The whole variable domain, remainder taken from reference TRBV30 and TRBJ2-7, is SQTIHQWPATLVQPVGSPLSLECTVEGTSNPNLYWYRQAAGRGLQLLFYSVGIGQISSEVPQNLSASRPQDRQFILSSKKLLLSDSGFYLCAWAPGQGDEQYFGPGTRLTVT.

This rearrangement joins TRBV27 to TRBJ1-5; D unresolved. CDR3 size: 15 residues. Per germline, CDR1 MNHEY and CDR2 SMNVEV (reference sequence). Trimming pared 2 bases from V and 1 base from J, leaving 9 bases between. CDR3 residues: CASSLLGGSNQPQHF. CDR3 DNA: TGTGCCAGCAGTTTACTGGGCGGGAGCAATCAGCCCCAGCATTTT.

The chain combines TRBV12-3 or TRBV12-4 with TRBJ2-5, with unresolved D. V lost 7 bases, J lost 2 bases, and 11 bases lay in between. The CDR3 runs to 13 residues. This chain's CDR3 is CASMATTQETQYF. The CDR3 coding sequence is TGTGCCAGCATGGCGACGACTCAAGAGACCCAGTACTTC.

V usage is TRBV4-1 and J usage is TRBJ1-1; 9 positions agree with TRBD1. CDR3 length equals 18 residues. CDR1 and CDR2 from the germline V gene are MGHRA and YSYEKL. The V gene end was trimmed by 5 bases and the J gene end by 8 bases; junction bases not matched to a gene: 21. Here the CDR3 DNA reads TGCGCCAGCAGCTACGGATTGACAGGGGGGACTCTAATGTTGGAAGCTTTCTTT. Translation: CASSYGLTGGTLMLEAFF.

V and J are TRBV7-9 and TRBJ2-7; 7 nucleotides align to TRBD2. This CDR3 is built from 14 residues. Trimming took 4 bases from V and 0 from J; bases not matched to a gene: 3. Germline-derived CDR1 and CDR2 are SEHNR and FQNEAQ (reference sequence). Here the CDR3 reads CASSSPSGSYEQYF. The CDR3 region has the DNA TGTGCCAGCAGCTCACCTAGCGGCTCCTACGAGCAGTACTTC.

The gene calls are TRBV19 and TRBJ2-2, with TRBD1 matching over 7 bases. The V gene's germline CDR1 is LNHDA and CDR2 SQIVND (reference sequence). V lost 5 bases and J lost 6; bases outside the gene matches: 9. The CDR3 is 15 amino acids. DNA of the CDR3: TGTGCCAGTAGTCGGGGACAGCTACGGTCCGGGGAGCTGTTTTTT. It yields the protein CASSRGQLRSGELFF.

The rearrangement links TRBV10-3 to TRBJ2-5, with TRBD2 matching over 10 bases. Unmatched junction bases numbered 5, after V lost 1 base and J lost 3 bases. The CDR3 covers 16 residues. Per germline, CDR1 ENHRY and CDR2 SYGVKD. This CDR3 reads CAISELTSGAKETQYF. The CDR3 bases are TGTGCCATCAGTGAGTTAACTAGCGGGGCGAAAGAGACCCAGTACTTC.

V is TRBV5-5 and J is TRBJ1-6; D is unclear. CDR3 length equals 13 residues. Germline CDR1 reads SGHKS; CDR2 reads YYEKEE (reference sequence). V gave up 2 bases and J gave up 8 bases, with 8 bases separating them. CDR3: CASSFSGDSPLHF. The CDR3 nucleotides are TGTGCCAGCAGCTTTTCGGGAGATTCACCCCTCCACTTT. Based on the CDR3 plus reference TRBV5-5 and TRBJ1-6, the full variable domain is DAGVTQSPTHLIKTRGQQVTLRCSPISGHKSVSWYQQVLGQGPQFIFQYYEKEERGRGNFPDRFSARQFPNYSSELNVNALLLGDSALYLCASSFSGDSPLHFGNGTRLTVT.

The V and J genes are TRBV19 and TRBJ1-4; D is unclear. The CDR3 contains 12 residues. The germline gives CDR1 LNHDA, CDR2 SQIVND (reference sequence). The V and J ends lost 3 bases and 8 bases respectively, with 7 bases between them. CDR3 sequence (DNA): TGTGCCAGTAGTATGATTAGAGAAAAACTGTTTTTT. Protein sequence: CASSMIREKLFF.

The chain has TRBV6-2 or TRBV6-3 and TRBJ2-7, with 8 nucleotides matching TRBD1. The CDR3 runs to 14 residues. Germline CDR1 is MNHEY and CDR2 is SVGEGT. V dropped 5 bases and J dropped 4; count of bases not matched to a gene: 7. The CDR3 DNA is TGTGCCAGCAGTCAAGGGGGACAGGCGTACGAGCAGTACTTC. Translating it yields CASSQGGQAYEQYF.

This sequence joins TRBV7-2 and TRBJ2-7; no firm D call. Germline V lookup: CDR1 SGHTA, CDR2 FQGNSA. The CDR3 is made up of 11 amino acids. Trimming pared 5 bases from V and 0 bases from J, leaving 2 bases between. The CDR3 nucleotides read TGTGCCAGCAGCCTCTCCTACGAGCAGTACTTC. This codes for CASSLSYEQYF.

The V call is TRBV2, the J call TRBJ1-6; 8 bases are shared with TRBD1. The CDR3 is 13 residues long. The junction had 6 bases not matched to a gene; V was cut back by 8 bases and J by 9 bases. Per germline, CDR1 SNHLY and CDR2 FYNNEI. The CDR3 here is CASVNRGSSPLHF. For the CDR3, the DNA is TGTGCCAGCGTTAACAGGGGGTCTTCACCCCTCCACTTT.

This sequence joins TRBV7-2 and TRBJ2-2; 7 nucleotides line up with TRBD2. Germline loops: CDR1 SGHTA, CDR2 FQGNSA. The trim removed 5 bases at V and 3 bases at J, leaving 6 bases unmatched. The CDR3 consists of 15 residues. The CDR3 nucleotides are TGTGCCAGCAGCCTGAAAGCGGGGTACACCGGGGAGCTGTTTTTT. Translation gives CASSLKAGYTGELFF.

V usage is TRBV7-9 and J usage is TRBJ2-4; 7 positions match TRBD1. The CDR3 consists of 14 residues. Germline V lookup: CDR1 SEHNR, CDR2 FQNEAQ (reference sequence). The V and J ends lost 4 bases and 2 bases, in that order; junction bases with no gene match: 2. The CDR3 protein is CASSSRGSKNIQYF. The CDR3 DNA sequence: TGTGCCAGCAGCTCCAGGGGGTCCAAAAACATTCAGTACTTC. Full variable domain (outside the CDR3, taken from reference TRBV7-9 and TRBJ2-4): DTGVSQNPRHKITKRGQNVTFRCDPISEHNRLYWYRQTLGQGPEFLTYFQNEAQLEKSRLLSDRFSAERPKGSFSTLEIQRTEQGDSAMYLCASSSRGSKNIQYFGAGTRLSVL.

The chain combines TRBV5-6 with TRBJ1-2; the D is unclear. V lost 1 base, J lost 7 bases, and 14 bases lay in between. From germline, CDR1 is SGHDT and CDR2 YYEEEE. The CDR3 sequence is 14 residues long. CDR3 protein: CASSLYSNEPGYTF. CDR3 coding DNA: TGTGCCAGCAGCTTGTACTCTAACGAACCTGGCTACACCTTC.

This rearrangement joins TRBV18 to TRBJ1-2; 9 nucleotides align to TRBD1. Looked up from germline, CDR1 is KGHSH and CDR2 is LQKENI. V trimming: 6 bases; J trimming: 8 bases; junction bases outside the gene matches: 7. This CDR3 comprises 13 residues. CDR3 residues: CASSQGQGHGYTF. The CDR3, as DNA: TGTGCCAGCTCCCAAGGACAGGGGCACGGCTACACCTTC.